These T cell receptor beta chains were read from a single sample in a study of response to subunit inactivated influenza vaccine. MiXCR, run by TCRdb on the RT-PCR reads, gives a single entry per CDR3 protein. The data hold hundreds of thousands of distinct CDR3 sequences, with less than 15% observed a single time. This sample comprised PBMCs from blood, obtained around 15 days before vaccination. The receptors stem from a man in his fifties or sixties who received an inactivated influenza vaccine. The CDR3 runs from the conserved cysteine through the conserved F or W. The D gene is left open where the match is weak. Clone sizes are given selectively: once, few, many, or a class where the clone is expanded.

clone size	V gene	D gene	J gene	CDR3 protein	CDR3 DNA
NA	TRBV5-6	TRBD2	TRBJ2-3	CASSWLSSGLTDTQYF	TGTGCCAGCAGCTGGCTCTCTAGCGGGCTCACAGATACGCAGTATTTT
NA	TRBV7-2	NA	TRBJ2-7	CASSQHKGEQYF	TGTGCCAGCAGCCAACACAAGGGCGAGCAGTACTTC
NA	TRBV6-1	TRBD2	TRBJ2-2	CASRTPGLPYTGELFF	TGTGCCAGCAGGACTCCGGGACTACCCTACACCGGGGAGCTGTTTTTT
NA	TRBV28	TRBD2	TRBJ2-3	CASTLTSGRADTQYF	TGTGCCAGCACCCTGACTAGCGGGAGAGCAGATACGCAGTATTTT
many	TRBV5-4	NA	TRBJ2-4	CASSLGGTAKNIQYF	TGTGCCAGCAGCTTAGGAGGGACGGCCAAAAACATTCAGTACTTC
NA	TRBV7-3	NA	TRBJ1-1	CASSTLRALADSSLPEAFF	TGTGCCAGCAGCACGTTAAGGGCTTTGGCCGACAGTTCCCTTCCAGAAGCTTTCTTT
NA	TRBV4-1	TRBD2	TRBJ2-5	CASSQRSGGGQETQYF	TGCGCCAGCAGCCAAAGATCGGGGGGAGGGCAAGAGACCCAGTACTTC
NA	TRBV7-2	TRBD2	TRBJ2-1	CASSRTSGGGYEQFF	TGTGCCAGCAGCCGGACTAGCGGGGGAGGTTACGAGCAGTTCTTC
few	TRBV4-2	NA	TRBJ1-4	CASSQDTLNEKLFF	TGTGCCAGCAGCCAAGATACCCTGAATGAAAAACTGTTTTTT
many	TRBV10-2	NA	TRBJ2-1	CASSESGAGEQFF	TGCGCCAGCAGTGAGTCGGGGGCCGGTGAGCAGTTCTTC
few	TRBV6-1	NA	TRBJ2-4	CASSEMGWGAVAKNIQYF	TGTGCCAGCAGTGAGATGGGGTGGGGGGCCGTAGCCAAAAACATTCAGTACTTC
NA	TRBV4-2	TRBD1	TRBJ2-6	CASSQRGQGTIGANVLTF	TGTGCCAGCAGCCAAAGGGGACAGGGGACTATTGGGGCCAACGTCCTGACTTTC
few	TRBV5-1	NA	TRBJ2-1	CASSLRSGVAYNEQFF	TGCGCCAGCAGCCTGAGAAGCGGAGTGGCCTACAATGAGCAGTTCTTC
few	TRBV11-2	NA	TRBJ1-4	CASSSAATFFRPNEKLFF	TGTGCCAGCAGCTCTGCAGCGACATTTTTCCGACCTAATGAAAAACTGTTTTTT
NA	TRBV29-1	NA	TRBJ2-1	CSVVRAGHNEQFF	TGCAGCGTTGTCAGGGCTGGTCACAATGAGCAGTTCTTC
few	TRBV5-5	NA	TRBJ2-5	CASSLGSQIETQYF	TGTGCCAGCAGCTTGGGTTCACAGATAGAGACCCAGTACTTC
NA	TRBV6-1	NA	TRBJ1-2	CASSPSGPPGDYGYTF	TGTGCCAGCAGCCCCTCTGGACCCCCGGGGGACTATGGCTACACCTTC
few	TRBV24-1	NA	TRBJ1-5	CATSDPRVGGLHF	TGTGCCACCAGTGACCCCCGGGTGGGAGGACTGCATTTT
NA	TRBV7-9	TRBD1	TRBJ1-1	CASSSRQGMNTEAFF	TGTGCCAGCAGTTCACGACAGGGGATGAACACTGAAGCTTTCTTT
NA	TRBV27	NA	TRBJ2-7	CASSLSPGAQTHEQYF	TGTGCCAGCAGTTTATCGCCGGGGGCGCAAACACACGAGCAGTACTTC
NA	TRBV20-1	NA	TRBJ2-3	CSAISGRTDTQYF	TGCAGTGCTATTTCAGGGAGGACAGATACGCAGTATTTT
few	TRBV15	NA	TRBJ2-3	CATSRDLKTDTQYF	TGTGCCACCAGCAGAGATTTGAAGACAGATACGCAGTATTTT
few	TRBV24-1	TRBD1	TRBJ2-1	CATSVPGTGRNEQFF	TGTGCCACCAGCGTACCCGGGACAGGCCGCAATGAGCAGTTCTTC
few	TRBV12-3/TRBV12-4	TRBD2	TRBJ2-3	CASRPWGGGTDTQYF	TGTGCCAGCAGACCCTGGGGGGGGGGCACAGATACGCAGTATTTT
few	TRBV6-5	NA	TRBJ2-5	CASSSWAPSSQETQYF	TGTGCCAGCAGTTCGTGGGCCCCATCCTCCCAAGAGACCCAGTACTTC
NA	TRBV5-1	NA	TRBJ1-1	CASSQPQNTEALF	TGCGCCAGCAGCCAACCTCAGAACACTGAAGCTTTGTTT
NA	TRBV5-1	TRBD1	TRBJ2-3	CASSLTGTGAPLGTDTQYF	TGCGCCAGCAGCTTAACCGGGACAGGGGCTCCTCTAGGCACAGATACGCAGTATTTT
once	TRBV29-1	NA	TRBJ2-2	CSVAAQANTGELFF	TGCAGCGTTGCGGCCCAGGCGAACACCGGGGAACTGTTTTTT
NA	TRBV7-9	TRBD2	TRBJ2-3	CASSSGLAGEYF	TGTGCCAGCAGCTCCGGGCTAGCGGGAGAATATTTT
few	TRBV4-1	NA	TRBJ2-7	CASSQQGIYEQYF	TGCGCCAGCAGCCAACAGGGGATCTACGAGCAGTACTTC
NA	TRBV5-1	TRBD1	TRBJ2-7	CASSLDGQGALHEQYF	TGCGCCAGCAGCTTGGACGGACAGGGGGCCCTCCACGAGCAGTACTTC
few	TRBV19	TRBD1	TRBJ2-2	CASSTVGSRQGITGELFF	TGTGCCAGTAGTACCGTGGGTTCGAGACAGGGTATCACCGGGGAGCTGTTTTTT
few	TRBV6-1	NA	TRBJ2-7	CASSEARGNEQYF	TGTGCCAGCAGTGAAGCAAGGGGAAACGAGCAGTACTTC
few	TRBV5-1	NA	TRBJ2-7	CASSLADNSVYEQYF	TGCGCCAGCAGCTTGGCCGATAACAGTGTCTACGAGCAGTACTTC
many	TRBV10-3	NA	TRBJ2-3	CAISDHNRARTDTQYF	TGTGCCATCAGTGACCATAACAGGGCCAGGACGGATACGCAGTATTTT
NA	TRBV27	NA	TRBJ2-2	CASSQAGLGTGELFF	TGTGCCAGCAGCCAGGCCGGGTTAGGCACCGGGGAGCTGTTTTTT
many	TRBV12-3/TRBV12-4	NA	TRBJ1-2	CASSAGTNYGYTF	TGTGCCAGCAGCGCCGGCACTAACTATGGCTACACCTTC
many	TRBV5-1	NA	TRBJ2-7	CASSLAGRSEQYF	TGCGCCAGCAGCTTGGCGGGACGAAGCGAGCAGTACTTC
few	TRBV7-2	NA	TRBJ2-2	CASSYTRGTGELFF	TGTGCCAGCAGCTACACCAGGGGTACCGGGGAGCTGTTTTTT
NA	TRBV12-3/TRBV12-4	NA	TRBJ1-5	CASSLALLFEGHNQPQHF	TGTGCCAGCAGTTTAGCGCTGTTGTTTGAGGGGCATAATCAGCCCCAGCATTTT